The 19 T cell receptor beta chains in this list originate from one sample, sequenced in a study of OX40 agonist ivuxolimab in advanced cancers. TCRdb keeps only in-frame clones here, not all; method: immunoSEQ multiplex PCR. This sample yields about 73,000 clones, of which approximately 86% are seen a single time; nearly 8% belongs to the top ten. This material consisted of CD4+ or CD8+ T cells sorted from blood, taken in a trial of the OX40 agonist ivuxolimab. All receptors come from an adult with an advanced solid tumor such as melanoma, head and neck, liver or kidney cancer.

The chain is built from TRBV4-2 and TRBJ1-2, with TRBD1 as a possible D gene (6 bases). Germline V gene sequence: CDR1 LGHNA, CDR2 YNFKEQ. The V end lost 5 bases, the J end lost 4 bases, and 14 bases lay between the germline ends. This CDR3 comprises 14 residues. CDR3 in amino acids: CASSWRGRGYGYTF. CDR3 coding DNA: TGTGCCAGCAGCTGGAGGGGGAGGGGCTATGGCTACACCTTC.

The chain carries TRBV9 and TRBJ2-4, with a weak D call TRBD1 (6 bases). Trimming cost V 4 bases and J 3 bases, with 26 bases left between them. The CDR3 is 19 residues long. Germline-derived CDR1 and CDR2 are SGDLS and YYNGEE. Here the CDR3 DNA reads TGTGCCAGCAGCCCAGAGGTCGGAGGCGGACAGCCGAGCAAAAACATTCAGTACTTC. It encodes CASSPEVGGGQPSKNIQYF.

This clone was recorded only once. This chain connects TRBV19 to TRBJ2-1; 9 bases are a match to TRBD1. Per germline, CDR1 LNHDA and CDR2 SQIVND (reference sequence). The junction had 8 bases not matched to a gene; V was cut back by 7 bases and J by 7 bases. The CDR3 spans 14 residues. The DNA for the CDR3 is TGTGCCAGTAAGAGGACAGGGGAAAGGAATGAGCAGTTCTTC. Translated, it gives CASKRTGERNEQFF.

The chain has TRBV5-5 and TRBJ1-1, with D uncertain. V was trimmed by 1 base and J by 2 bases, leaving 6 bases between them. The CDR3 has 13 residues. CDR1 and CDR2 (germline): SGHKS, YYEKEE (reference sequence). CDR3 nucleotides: TGTGCCAGCAGCTTGAATTCTAACACTGAAGCTTTCTTT. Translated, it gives CASSLNSNTEAFF.

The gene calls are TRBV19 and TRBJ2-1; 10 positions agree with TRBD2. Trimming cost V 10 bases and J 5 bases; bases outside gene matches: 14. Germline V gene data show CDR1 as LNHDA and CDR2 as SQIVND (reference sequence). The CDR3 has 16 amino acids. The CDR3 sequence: CATRILTSGENNEQFF. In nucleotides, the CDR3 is TGTGCCACTCGGATATTAACTAGCGGGGAAAACAATGAGCAGTTCTTC.

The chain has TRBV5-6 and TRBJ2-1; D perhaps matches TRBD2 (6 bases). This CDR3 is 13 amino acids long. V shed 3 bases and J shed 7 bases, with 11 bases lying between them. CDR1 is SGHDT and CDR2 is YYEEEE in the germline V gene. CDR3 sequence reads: CASSWGTLNEQFF. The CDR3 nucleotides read TGTGCCAGCAGCTGGGGGACTCTGAATGAGCAGTTCTTC. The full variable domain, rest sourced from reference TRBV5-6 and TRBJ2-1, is DAGVTQSPTHLIKTRGQQVTLRCSPKSGHDTVSWYQQALGQGPQFIFQYYEEEERQRGNFPDRFSGHQFPNYSSELNVNALLLGDSALYLCASSWGTLNEQFFGPGTRLTVL.

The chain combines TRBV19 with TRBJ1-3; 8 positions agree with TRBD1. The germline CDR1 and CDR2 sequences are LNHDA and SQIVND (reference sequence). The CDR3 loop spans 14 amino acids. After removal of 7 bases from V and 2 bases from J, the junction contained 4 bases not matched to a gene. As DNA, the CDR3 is TGTGCCAGTACGCGCAGGGGGCCTGGAAACACCATATATTTT. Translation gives CASTRRGPGNTIYF.

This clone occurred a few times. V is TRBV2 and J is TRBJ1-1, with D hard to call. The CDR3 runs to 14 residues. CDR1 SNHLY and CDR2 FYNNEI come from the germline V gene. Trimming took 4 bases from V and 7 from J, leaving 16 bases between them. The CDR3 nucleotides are TGTGCCAGCAGTGTAGGAGGTGCGGGGAGTGAAGCTTTCTTT. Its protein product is CASSVGGAGSEAFF.

The CDR3 loop is CASSSHIWGHFF. CDR3 bases: TGTGCCAGCAGCTCACATATCTGGGGCCACTTTTTT. The chain employs TRBV11-2 and TRBJ2-2, with D possibly being TRBD1 (5 bases). V lost 4 bases and J 17 bases, leaving 17 bases between the germline ends. The germline V gene encodes CDR1 SGHAT and CDR2 FQNNGV. The CDR3 length is 12 residues.

The CDR3 coding sequence is TGTGCCAGCAGCTTCAGTCCTTTAACTAGCACAGATACGCAGTATTTT. Encoded protein: CASSFSPLTSTDTQYF. The chain recombines TRBV5-4 with TRBJ2-3; no clear D. With 2 bases removed from V and 0 bases from J, the gap between germline ends came to 13 bases. Germline values: CDR1 SGHNT, CDR2 YYREEE (reference sequence). The CDR3 is 16 residues long. Together with reference TRBV5-4 and TRBJ2-3, the CDR3 gives the full variable domain: ETGVTQSPTHLIKTRGQQVTLRCSSQSGHNTVSWYQQALGQGPQFIFQYYREEENGRGNFPPRFSGLQFPNYSSELNVNALELDDSALYLCASSFSPLTSTDTQYFGPGTRLTVL.

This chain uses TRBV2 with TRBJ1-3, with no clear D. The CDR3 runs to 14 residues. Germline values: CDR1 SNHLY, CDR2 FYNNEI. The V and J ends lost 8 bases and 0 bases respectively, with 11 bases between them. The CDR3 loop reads CASRNPNSGNTIYF. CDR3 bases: TGTGCCAGCCGAAACCCCAACTCTGGAAACACCATATATTTT. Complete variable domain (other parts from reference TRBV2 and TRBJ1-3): EPEVTQTPSHQVTQMGQEVILRCVPISNHLYFYWYRQILGQKVEFLVSFYNNEISEKSEIFDDQFSVERPDGSNFTLKIRSTKLEDSAMYFCASRNPNSGNTIYFGEGSWLTVV.

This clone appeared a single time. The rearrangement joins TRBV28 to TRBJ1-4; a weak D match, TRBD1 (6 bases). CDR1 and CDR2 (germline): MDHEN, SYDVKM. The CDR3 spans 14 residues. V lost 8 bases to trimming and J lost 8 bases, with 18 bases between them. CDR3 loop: CASGSGEVREKLFF. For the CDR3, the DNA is TGTGCCAGCGGTTCAGGGGAGGTGAGGGAAAAACTGTTTTTT.

The CDR3 bases are TGTGCCAGCACATTCGGGACACCAAGCAATCAGCCCCAGCATTTT. Translation gives CASTFGTPSNQPQHF. The chain combines TRBV27 with TRBJ1-5, with D maybe TRBD1 (6 bases). Germline CDR1 is MNHEY and CDR2 is SMNVEV (reference sequence). V dropped 7 bases and J dropped 1 base, with 14 bases sitting between them. The CDR3 totals 15 residues.

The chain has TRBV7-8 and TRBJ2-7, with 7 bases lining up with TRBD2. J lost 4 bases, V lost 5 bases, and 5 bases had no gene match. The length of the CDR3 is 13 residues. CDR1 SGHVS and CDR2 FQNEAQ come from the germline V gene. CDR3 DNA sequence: TGTGCCAGCAGCCGACTGGGGGGGTACGAGCAGTACTTC. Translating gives CASSRLGGYEQYF.

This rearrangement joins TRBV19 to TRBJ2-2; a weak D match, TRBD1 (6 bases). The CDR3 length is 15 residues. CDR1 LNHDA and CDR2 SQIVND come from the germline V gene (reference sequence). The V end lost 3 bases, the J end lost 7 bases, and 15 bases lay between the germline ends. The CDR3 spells CASSIGTGSGGELFF. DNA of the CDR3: TGTGCCAGTAGTATCGGCACAGGGTCCGGCGGGGAGCTGTTTTTT.

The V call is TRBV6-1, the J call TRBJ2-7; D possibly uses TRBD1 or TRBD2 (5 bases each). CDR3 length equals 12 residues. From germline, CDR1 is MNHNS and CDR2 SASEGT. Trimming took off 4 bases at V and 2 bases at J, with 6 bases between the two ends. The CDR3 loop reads CASSGDPYEQYF. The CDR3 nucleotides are TGTGCCAGCAGTGGGGACCCCTACGAGCAGTACTTC.

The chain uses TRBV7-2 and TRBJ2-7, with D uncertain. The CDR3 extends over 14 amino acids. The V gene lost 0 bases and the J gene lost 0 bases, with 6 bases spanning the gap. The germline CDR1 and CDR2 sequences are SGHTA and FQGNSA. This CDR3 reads CASSLAGYSYEQYF. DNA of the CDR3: TGTGCCAGCAGCTTAGCCGGGTACTCCTACGAGCAGTACTTC.

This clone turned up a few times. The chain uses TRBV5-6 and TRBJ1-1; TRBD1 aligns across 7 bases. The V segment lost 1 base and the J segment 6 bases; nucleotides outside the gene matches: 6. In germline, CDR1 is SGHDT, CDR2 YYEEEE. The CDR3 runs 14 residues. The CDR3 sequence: CASSLTTGWSEAFF. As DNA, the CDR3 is TGTGCCAGCAGCTTGACGACAGGGTGGTCTGAAGCTTTCTTT. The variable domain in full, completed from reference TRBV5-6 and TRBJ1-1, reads DAGVTQSPTHLIKTRGQQVTLRCSPKSGHDTVSWYQQALGQGPQFIFQYYEEEERQRGNFPDRFSGHQFPNYSSELNVNALLLGDSALYLCASSLTTGWSEAFFGQGTRLTVV.

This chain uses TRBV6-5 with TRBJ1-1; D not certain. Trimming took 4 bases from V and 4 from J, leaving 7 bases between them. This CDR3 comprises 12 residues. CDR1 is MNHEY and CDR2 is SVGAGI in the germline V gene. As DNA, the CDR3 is TGTGCCAGCAGTTCAGGCCTCACTGAAGCTTTCTTT. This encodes CASSSGLTEAFF.